This TCR beta chain was documented in a study of blood T cells in healthy people across ages (dated by TCRdb to between 2014 and 2017). The study in broad terms: In model experiments, roughly one uniquely barcoded TCR beta cDNA molecule per two T cells was captured by template switching. Using deep sequencing normalized with unique cDNA molecular identifiers, the study measured how TCR beta repertoire diversity changes with age. The donors were split into four age groups: young (average roughly 15 years), middle-aged (about 40), aged (about 56) and long-lived (roughly 88). Using the same blood draw, the study looked at two additional independent replicas of 1 million unique cDNA reads for two donors, one aged 18 to 30 and the other aged 80 or older. What the research found in general, with its limitations: Observed TCR beta diversity per million T cells fell roughly linearly with age, and a significant reduction was already apparent by age about 36. Bulk unsorted PBMC profiling prevented conclusive comparison of naive and antigen-experienced compartments. Compared with the aged group, the long-lived group had more naive CD4+ T cells, fewer expanded clones and increased TCR diversity, suggesting age selection. The percentage of naive T cells measured by flow cytometry correlated strongly with observed TCR beta diversity. Donor CMV infection status was unknown, potentially confounding age-related changes in expanded clonotypes. Estimates of total diversity based on one million sequenced T cells were regarded as lower bounds and as underestimates.

Library construction relied on 5' RACE. Instrument used: Illumina HiSeq 2500. A second about 6 to 11 cycle PCR used a sample-barcoded 5' primer and a J-beta primer mix. A template-switch 5' adaptor carrying 12 random nucleotides introduced a unique molecular identifier onto each TCR beta cDNA molecule. Each sample yielded at least 2.5 million CDR3-containing paired-end reads. All of the RNA was converted into first-strand cDNA using the Mint cDNA synthesis kit, with a TRBC-specific oligonucleotide serving as the primer. Following uracil-DNA glycosylase treatment, all cDNA underwent a first 18-cycle PCR with the universal primers M1SS and BC2_uni_R. As for the original processing: For normalization, 1 million high-quality reads, each with a distinct molecular identifier, were randomly selected from each sample. Reads with shared molecular identifiers were discarded instead of being binned into consensus sequences. CDR3 identification, clonotype clustering and error correction used MiTCR with a Q25 quality threshold and the strictest error-elimination algorithm. A nonparametric unseen species model with Euler transformation was used to estimate lower-bound total TCR beta diversity. The public reads were run again by TCRdb, first through fastp at Q25 and then through MiXCR, and only productive beta chains were kept. One record per CDR3 amino acid sequence lists the most common genes and DNA. TCRdb's processing, not the study's, gives the V and J calls here. A total of roughly 800,000 distinct CDR3 sequences appear in this sample, approximately 25% of them only once. Just under 9.5% of the sample comes from the top ten.

Systemically healthy Caucasian individuals from Russia, roughly 40 in total and aged roughly 6 to 100 years, were included as donors. About 10 milliliters of peripheral blood were collected from each donor into EDTA-treated Vacutainer tubes. PBMCs were isolated by Ficoll-Paque density-gradient centrifugation, with at least 7 million obtained per sample. Trizol reagent was used to extract total RNA from the PBMCs, yielding at least 5.5 micrograms per sample. For every donor, flow cytometry on a PBMC aliquot measured the percentage of naive CD45RAhigh/CD27high T cells. From the cysteine up to the phenylalanine, the CDR3 has a length of 14 residues. Here the CDR3 DNA is all that survives: 42 bases in frame from base 1. From a lookup of the germline V gene (reference sequence), CDR1 and CDR2 are SEHNR and FQNEAQ. Cut back by 4 bases and 0 bases, the V and J ends lie 9 bases apart. A few counts support this clonotype. What antigen it recognizes has not been identified. The record has no base qualities; no much larger clone is one base away.

The same data also went into a second study, on T cells of mothers and their children. Per that second paper: Nine systemically healthy Caucasian individuals served as donors, namely three mothers together with their six children. cDNA synthesis consumed the entire amount of extracted RNA, loaded at around 1.5 ug RNA in each 15 ul reaction. In the second PCR, the M1S primer added sample barcodes and 2-4 random nucleotides. More than 9 million TCR beta CDR3 reads were obtained from each mother, and several million reads were obtained from each child. Thymic selection shapes the output of TCR recombination in a similar way in related and unrelated pairs, and inherited differences have a minor effect. Normalized repertoire overlap was always found to be slightly, but never significantly, higher in related mother-child pairs than in unrelated mother-child pairs. No persistent microchimeric T cell clones were found, with a detection sensitivity of around 100 clones per million clonotypes. The study used deep NGS to compare TCR beta repertoires of mothers and children, seeking features distinguishing related mother-child pairs from unrelated individuals. Mothers averaged about 37 +/- 4 years of age and children averaged around 10 +/- 4 years. After adapter ligation with NEBNext reagents, the libraries were sequenced on Illumina HiSeq 2000 with 100+100 nt paired-end reads. To prevent cross-contamination, the mother and child libraries were prepared one month apart and sequenced in separate runs. For each donor, somewhere between roughly 500,000 and 2,100,000 distinct TCR beta clonotypes were identified. Naive TCR beta clonotypes were estimated from low-frequency clonotypes matched to each donor's FACS-determined naive share, without sorting.

Sequencing was performed on blood. In this chain, TRBV7-9 is recombined with TRBJ1-2, with no confidently assigned D gene. The sequence came from a boy aged 10-17 years in good health. The CDR3 here reads CASSYDKPNYGYTF. The DNA sequence is TGTGCCAGCAGCTACGACAAACCTAACTATGGCTACACCTTC.